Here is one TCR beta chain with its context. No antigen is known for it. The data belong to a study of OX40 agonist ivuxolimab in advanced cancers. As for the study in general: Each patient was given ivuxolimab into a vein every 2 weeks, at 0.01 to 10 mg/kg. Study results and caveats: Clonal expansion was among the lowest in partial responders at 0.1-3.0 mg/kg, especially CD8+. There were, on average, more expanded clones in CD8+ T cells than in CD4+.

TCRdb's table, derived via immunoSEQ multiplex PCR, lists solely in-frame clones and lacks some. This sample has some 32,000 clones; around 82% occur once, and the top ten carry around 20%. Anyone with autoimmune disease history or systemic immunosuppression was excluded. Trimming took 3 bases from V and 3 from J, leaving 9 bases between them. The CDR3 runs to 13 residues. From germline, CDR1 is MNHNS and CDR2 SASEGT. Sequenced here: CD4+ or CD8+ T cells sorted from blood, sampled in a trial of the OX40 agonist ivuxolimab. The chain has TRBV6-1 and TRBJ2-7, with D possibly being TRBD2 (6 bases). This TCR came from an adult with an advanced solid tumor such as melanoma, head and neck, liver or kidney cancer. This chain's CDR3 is CASSDWRDYEQYF. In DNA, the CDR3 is TGTGCCAGCAGTGATTGGAGGGACTACGAGCAGTACTTC.